What follows is one T cell receptor (beta chain) and its context. No cognate antigen has been identified for it. Base qualities are not at hand, and no much larger clone is one base apart. The immunoSEQ Assay, a bias-controlled multiplex PCR, was used to amplify TCRbeta CDR3 regions from genomic DNA. In the original analysis: The number of nucleated cells in each sample was estimated by amplification of reference gene primers within the assay. To quantify the absolute abundance of each unique TCRbeta CDR3 rearrangement, sequence reads were collapsed and filtered. Productive Simpson clonality was computed per sample as the square root of Simpson's diversity index over productive rearrangements. The table comes from immuneACCESS by way of TCRdb, which keeps in-frame sequences with V and J called. Part of the clones is missing from these tables; in studies checked, under half for an unresolved V gene and the rest for unknown reasons. That table gives V, J and clone size, and the DNA gave D and trimming. The sample table records 150,000 to 200,000 clones; around three quarters of these occur just once. The ten largest clones capture roughly 8.3% of the sample.

This record comes from a study of blood T cell repertoires in COVID-19 (TCRdb year 2020). Notes on the research overall: Samples covering the acute and convalescent phases of COVID-19 were provided by collaborators in the United States, Italy and Spain. The prospective study material was composed of cDNA or gDNA derived from T cells, B-cell-depleted T cells, or PBMCs. The repertoires were released in a freely available public database meant as a resource for research on the immune response to SARS-CoV-2. Samples came from the ongoing ImmuneRACE study (first 160 participants) plus 1,254 subjects from 6 global collaborators. Deeply sampled blood TCRbeta repertoires from subjects exposed to, actively infected with, or recovered from COVID-19 were included in the dataset. Sample metadata almost always included a de-identified subject ID, COVID-19 status, age in years and sex. HLA class I and class II types, where available, came from metadata supplied by the sample provider rather than from assay-based typing.

Paper-wide results and their limitations: The amount of clinical and demographic metadata varied by source and participant and was provided uncurated.

The collaborating institutions used their own protocols to collect whole blood in K2EDTA tubes. Collaborator samples were shipped for TCRbeta analysis as frozen whole blood, isolated PBMCs, or DNA extracted from either sample type. V and J are truncated by 5 bases and 3 bases respectively, leaving an intervening sequence of 7 bases. The germline V gene (reference sequence) supplies CDR1 DFQATT and CDR2 SNEGSKA. There are 11 amino acids in the CDR3, from cysteine to phenylalanine inclusive. Just CDR3 DNA is preserved here, 33 bases in frame from base 1. Input material: peripheral blood. This receptor chain uses TRBV20-1 and TRBJ1-1, with the D gene uncertain. This receptor was identified in a man aged 55 to 70 with acute or convalescent COVID-19. The base sequence is TGCAGTGCTCCCCTAGACACTGAAGCTTTCTTT. The resulting protein is CSAPLDTEAFF.